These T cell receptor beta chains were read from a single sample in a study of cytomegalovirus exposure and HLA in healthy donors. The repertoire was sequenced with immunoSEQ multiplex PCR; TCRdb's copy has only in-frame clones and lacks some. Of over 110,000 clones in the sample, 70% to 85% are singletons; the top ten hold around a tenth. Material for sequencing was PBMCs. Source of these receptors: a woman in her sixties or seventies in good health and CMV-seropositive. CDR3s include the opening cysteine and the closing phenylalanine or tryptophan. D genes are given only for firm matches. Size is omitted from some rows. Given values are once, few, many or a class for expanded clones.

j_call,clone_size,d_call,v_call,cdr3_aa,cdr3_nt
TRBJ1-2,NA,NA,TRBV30,CAWSVGQGGDYGYTF,TGTGCCTGGAGTGTCGGGCAGGGAGGCGACTATGGCTACACCTTC
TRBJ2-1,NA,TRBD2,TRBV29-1,CSVSGSGEDNEQFF,TGCAGCGTCAGCGGGAGCGGCGAGGACAATGAGCAGTTCTTC
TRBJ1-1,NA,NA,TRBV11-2,CASSLWQDTEAFF,TGTGCCAGCAGCTTGTGGCAGGACACTGAAGCTTTCTTT
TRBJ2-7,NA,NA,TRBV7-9,CASSVTGIYEQYF,TGTGCCAGCAGTGTGACAGGAATTTACGAGCAGTACTTC
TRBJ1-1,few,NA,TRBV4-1,CASSLQQGSYTEAFF,TGCGCCAGCAGCCTCCAACAGGGATCGTACACTGAAGCTTTCTTT
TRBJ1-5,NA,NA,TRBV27,CASTPFYKAGEGNQPQHF,TGTGCCAGCACCCCTTTCTATAAGGCAGGGGAGGGAAATCAGCCCCAGCATTTT
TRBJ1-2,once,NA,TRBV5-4,CASSLAGANYGYTF,TGTGCCAGCAGCTTGGCGGGAGCAAACTATGGCTACACCTTC
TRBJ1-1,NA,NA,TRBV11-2,CASSLVDTNTEAFF,TGTGCCAGCAGCTTAGTTGACACCAACACTGAAGCTTTCTTT
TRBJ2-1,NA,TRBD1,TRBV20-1,CSEGTENEQFF,TGCAGTGAAGGGACAGAGAATGAGCAGTTCTTC
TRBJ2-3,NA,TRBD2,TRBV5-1,CASSLSPRASGNADTQYF,TGCGCCAGCAGCTTGTCCCCTCGGGCTAGCGGGAACGCAGATACGCAGTATTTT
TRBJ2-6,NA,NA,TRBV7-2,CAAAPGSGANVLTF,TGTGCCGCGGCCCCGGGGTCTGGGGCCAACGTCCTGACTTTC
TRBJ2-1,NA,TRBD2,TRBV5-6,CASSLMIAGGYNEQFF,TGTGCCAGCAGCTTGATGATAGCGGGAGGATACAATGAGCAGTTCTTC
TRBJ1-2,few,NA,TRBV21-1,CASSKVTFYGYTF,TGTGCCAGCAGCAAAGTCACATTTTACGGCTACACCTTC
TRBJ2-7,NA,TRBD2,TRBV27,CASRPLAGEGEQYF,TGTGCCAGCAGACCCTTAGCGGGGGAGGGGGAGCAGTACTTC
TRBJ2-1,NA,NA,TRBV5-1,CASSRAPYNEQFF,TGCGCCAGCAGCCGCGCTCCCTACAATGAGCAGTTCTTC
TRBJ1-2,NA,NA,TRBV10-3,CATQSLYGYTF,TGTGCCACCCAGTCTCTCTATGGCTACACCTTC
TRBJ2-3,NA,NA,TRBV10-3,CAISTGQSFTDTQYF,TGTGCCATCAGCACAGGGCAGTCTTTCACAGATACGCAGTATTTT
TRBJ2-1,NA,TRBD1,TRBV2,CASSDGTGTYNEQFF,TGTGCCAGCAGCGACGGGACAGGGACTTACAATGAGCAGTTCTTC
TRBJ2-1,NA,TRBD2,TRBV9,CASSETSGISYNEQFF,TGTGCCAGCAGCGAGACTAGCGGGATCTCATACAATGAGCAGTTCTTC
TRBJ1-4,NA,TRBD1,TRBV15,CATSRRDRGNEKLFF,TGTGCCACCAGCAGACGGGACAGGGGAAATGAAAAACTGTTTTTT
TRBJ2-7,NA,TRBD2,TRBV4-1,CASSLGTSGSYEQYF,TGCGCCAGCAGCCTCGGGACTAGCGGGAGCTACGAGCAGTACTTC
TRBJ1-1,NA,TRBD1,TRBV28,CASSFWSGQMNTEAFF,TGTGCCAGCAGTTTTTGGTCGGGACAGATGAACACTGAAGCTTTCTTT
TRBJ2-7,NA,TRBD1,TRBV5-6,CASSVGTGTGAEQYF,TGTGCCAGCAGCGTAGGAACCGGGACAGGGGCCGAGCAGTACTTC
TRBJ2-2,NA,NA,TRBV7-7,CASSLELGGRELFF,TGTGCTAGCAGCTTAGAATTGGGAGGCCGGGAGCTGTTTTTT
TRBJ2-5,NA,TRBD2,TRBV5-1,CASSLGGGQETQYF,TGCGCCAGCAGCCTGGGCGGGGGTCAAGAGACCCAGTACTTC
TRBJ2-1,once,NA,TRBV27,CASSPPYYNEQFF,TGTGCCAGCAGCCCCCCCTACTACAATGAGCAGTTCTTC
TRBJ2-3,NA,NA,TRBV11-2,CASSVDLASSTDTQYF,TGTGCCAGCAGCGTAGATCTAGCGAGTAGCACAGATACGCAGTATTTT
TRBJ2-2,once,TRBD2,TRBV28,CAAGLAGVHTGELFF,TGTGCCGCGGGACTAGCGGGAGTACACACCGGGGAGCTGTTTTTT
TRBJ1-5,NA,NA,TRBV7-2,CASSPTFGENQPQHF,TGTGCCAGCAGCCCCACGTTCGGGGAGAATCAGCCCCAGCATTTT
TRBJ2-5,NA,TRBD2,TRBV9,CASSSGLAEPGRYF,TGTGCCAGCAGCTCGGGACTAGCGGAGCCTGGTCGGTACTTC
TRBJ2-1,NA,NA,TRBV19,CASMGLRSGSSYNEQFF,TGTGCCAGTATGGGATTAAGGAGCGGCTCCTCCTACAATGAGCAGTTCTTC
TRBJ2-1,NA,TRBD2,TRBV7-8,CASSKWERGRRVYNEQFF,TGTGCCAGCAGCAAGTGGGAGCGGGGGCGGCGGGTCTACAATGAGCAGTTCTTC
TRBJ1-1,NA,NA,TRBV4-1,CASSQEQGLGTEAFF,TGCGCCAGCAGCCAAGAACAGGGCCTGGGCACTGAAGCTTTCTTT
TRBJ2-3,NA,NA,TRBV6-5,CASSYVAFQTDTQYF,TGTGCCAGCAGTTACGTAGCGTTCCAAACAGATACGCAGTATTTT
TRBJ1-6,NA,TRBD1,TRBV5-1,CASSPGTVNSPLHF,TGCGCCAGCAGCCCGGGGACAGTTAATTCACCCCTCCACTTT
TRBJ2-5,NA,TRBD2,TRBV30,CAWSPGLAGASRETQYF,TGTGCCTGGAGCCCCGGGCTAGCGGGAGCTTCGAGGGAGACCCAGTACTTC
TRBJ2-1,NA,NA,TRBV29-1,CSGSRAVGVNNEQFF,TGCAGCGGCTCCAGAGCTGTAGGAGTAAACAATGAGCAGTTCTTC
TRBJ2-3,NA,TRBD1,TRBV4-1,CASSQDLWGQISTDTQYF,TGCGCCAGCAGCCAAGATCTGTGGGGACAGATTAGCACAGATACGCAGTATTTT
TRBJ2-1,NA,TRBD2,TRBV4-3,CASSQESGGNNEQFF,TGCGCCAGCAGCCAAGAATCGGGGGGGAACAATGAGCAGTTCTTC
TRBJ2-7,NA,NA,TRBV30,CAWSVLQGSYEQYF,TGTGCCTGGAGTGTACTACAGGGCTCCTACGAGCAGTACTTC
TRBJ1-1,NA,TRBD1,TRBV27,CASKPGQGWTEAFF,TGTGCCAGCAAGCCGGGACAGGGGTGGACTGAAGCTTTCTTT
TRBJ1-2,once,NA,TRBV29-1,CSVVGQGLGGYTF,TGCAGCGTTGTTGGGCAGGGTTTAGGTGGCTACACCTTC
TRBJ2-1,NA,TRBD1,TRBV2,CASGTGTYNEQFF,TGTGCCAGCGGGACAGGGACCTACAATGAGCAGTTCTTC
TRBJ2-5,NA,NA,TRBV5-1,CASSLGVQETQYF,TGCGCCAGCAGCTTGGGAGTCCAAGAGACCCAGTACTTC
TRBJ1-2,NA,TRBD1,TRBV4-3,CASSQPGQGRHGYTF,TGCGCCAGCAGCCAACCAGGACAGGGGAGGCATGGCTACACCTTC
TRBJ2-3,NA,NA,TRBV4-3,CASSQDGPYRTDTQYF,TGCGCCAGCAGCCAAGATGGGCCATACAGGACAGATACGCAGTATTTT
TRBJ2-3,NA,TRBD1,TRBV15,CATSRATGGYTQYF,TGTGCCACCAGCAGAGCGACAGGGGGCTATACGCAGTATTTT
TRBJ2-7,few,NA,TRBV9,CASSVGVGGEQYF,TGTGCCAGCAGCGTAGGTGTGGGCGGGGAGCAGTACTTC
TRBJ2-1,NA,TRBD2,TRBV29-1,CSVRETSGSVNEQFF,TGCAGCGTTAGAGAGACTAGCGGGAGTGTCAATGAGCAGTTCTTC
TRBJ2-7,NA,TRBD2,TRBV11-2,CASSWSGRSYEQYF,TGTGCCAGCAGCTGGAGCGGGAGAAGCTACGAGCAGTACTTC
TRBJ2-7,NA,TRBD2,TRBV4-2,CASSQEASGRPFSYEQYF,TGTGCCAGCAGCCAAGAGGCTAGCGGGAGGCCTTTTTCCTACGAGCAGTACTTC
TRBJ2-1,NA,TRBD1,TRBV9,CASSRQGAEFNEQFF,TGTGCCAGCAGCAGACAGGGGGCTGAGTTCAATGAGCAGTTCTTC
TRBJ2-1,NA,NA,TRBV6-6,CASSILSGHSYNEQFF,TGTGCCAGCAGTATCCTAAGCGGGCACTCCTACAATGAGCAGTTCTTC